What follows is one TCR beta chain and its context. This clonotype showed up just a few times. It has no known antigen specificity. Per-base qualities were not stored, and no clone one base away is much larger. CDR1 SQVTM and CDR2 ANQGSEA were looked up in the germline V gene. Compared with germline, V lacks 5 bases and J lacks 0 bases; bases without a gene match: 3. The CDR3 contains 14 residues, cysteine and phenylalanine counted. Just the 42-base CDR3 DNA is kept, in frame starting at base 1. The data belong to a study of identical twins' blood T cells (dated by TCRdb to the early 2010s). Regarding the research as a whole: Around 50 million Illumina reads were obtained across around twelve libraries, of which six were alpha-chain libraries and six were beta-chain libraries. The study compared TCR alpha and beta chain repertoires of three pairs of monozygous twins using next-generation sequencing to assess genetic influence on repertoire formation.

Library prep was done by 5' RACE. Reads for this sample came from an Illumina Genome Analyzer IIx. RNA-based TCR cDNA libraries were prepared by a previously described protocol with several modifications. To prevent cross-contamination, barcodes specific to each sample were added to both ends of every TCR cDNA library during cDNA synthesis and amplification. Per the source publication's procedure: Between about 95,000 and nearly 550,000 clonotypes were identified per individual, with about 2.2 to 3.6 million CDR3-containing reads per library. After reads with improper barcode index combinations were thrown out, a cloneset for each library was built using the MiTCR software. MiTCR filtered or rescued low-quality reads and corrected PCR and sequencing errors when assembling CDR3 clonotypes. Artificial out-of-frame clonotypes were removed by being mapped to in-frame sequences, with one indel in the CDR3 allowed. V and J gene usage similarity between donors was measured as Jensen-Shannon divergence divided by mean entropy. The public reads were reprocessed in TCRdb via fastp at Q25 and MiXCR, keeping in-frame beta chains. Every entry covers one CDR3 protein and lists the most common genes and DNA from its rows. The V and J calls come from TCRdb's annotation, not from the publication. The sample table shows a few hundred thousand distinct CDR3 sequences, and 28% are seen once. The ten biggest clones cover 6% to 7% of the sample.

Broader findings and caveats from the paper: Looking at the most abundant TCRbeta clonotypes, every donor had more CDR3 sequences in common with her twin than with unrelated donors. The study stated that the proposed role of the TCRalpha J segment in MHC recognition during thymic selection needs to be validated by independent studies. V gene usage was reported to be markedly more similar within twin pairs than between unrelated donors, even among non-selected out-of-frame TCRbeta clonotypes. The count of CDR3 clonotypes shared by two donors depended mainly on the product of the two donors' cloneset sizes, and twins did not clearly depart from this trend. Because the twins were reared together, environmental influences could not be ruled out as the explanation for twin similarity.

Donors were six healthy women forming three monozygous twin pairs. All three twin pairs had been reared together, and it was thought likely that the same infectious agents and vaccines had been met by these twin pairs. TCR cDNA libraries were prepared from RNA that was isolated from peripheral blood mononuclear cells. The sequence links TRBV29-1 to TRBJ2-1, with 8 bases in between that match TRBD2. The material sequenced was PBMCs. This receptor was identified in a woman aged 18-49 years in good health. In nucleotide form, the sequence is TGCAGCGTTTCGAGCGGGAGCTCCTACAATGAGCAGTTCTTC. This gives the protein CSVSSGSSYNEQFF.